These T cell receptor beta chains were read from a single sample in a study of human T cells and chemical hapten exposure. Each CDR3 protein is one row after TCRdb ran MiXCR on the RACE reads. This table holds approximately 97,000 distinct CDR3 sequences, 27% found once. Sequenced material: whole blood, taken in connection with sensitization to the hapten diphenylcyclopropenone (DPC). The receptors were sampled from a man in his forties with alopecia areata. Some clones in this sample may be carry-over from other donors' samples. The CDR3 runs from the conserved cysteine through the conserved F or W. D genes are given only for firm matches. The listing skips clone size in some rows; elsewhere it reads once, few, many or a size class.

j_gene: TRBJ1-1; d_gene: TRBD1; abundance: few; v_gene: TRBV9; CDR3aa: CASSFTGGTEAFF; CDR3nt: TGTGCCAGCAGCTTTACAGGGGGCACTGAAGCTTTCTTT
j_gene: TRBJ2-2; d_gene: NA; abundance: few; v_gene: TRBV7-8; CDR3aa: CASSSWTGNTGELFF; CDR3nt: TGTGCCAGCAGCTCATGGACGGGGAACACCGGGGAGCTGTTTTTT
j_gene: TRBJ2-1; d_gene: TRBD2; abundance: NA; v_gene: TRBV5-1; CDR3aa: CASSAPRTSGYNEQFF; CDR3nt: TGCGCCAGCAGCGCCCCGAGGACTAGCGGGTACAATGAGCAGTTCTTC
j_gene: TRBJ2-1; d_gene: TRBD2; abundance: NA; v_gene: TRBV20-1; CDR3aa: CSARKLAGAVNEQFF; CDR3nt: TGCAGTGCTAGAAAACTAGCGGGAGCGGTCAATGAGCAGTTCTTC
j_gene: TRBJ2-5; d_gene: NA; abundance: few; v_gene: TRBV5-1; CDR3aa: CASSSDGWEETQYF; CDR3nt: TGCGCCAGCAGCTCGGATGGTTGGGAAGAGACCCAGTACTTC
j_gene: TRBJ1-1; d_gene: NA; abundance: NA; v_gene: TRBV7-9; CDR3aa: CAGRGEAEAFF; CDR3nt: TGTGCAGGGCGGGGCGAGGCTGAAGCTTTCTTT
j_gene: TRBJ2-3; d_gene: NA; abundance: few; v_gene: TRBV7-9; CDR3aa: CASSDTDTQYF; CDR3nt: TGTGCCAGCAGCGACACAGATACGCAGTATTTT
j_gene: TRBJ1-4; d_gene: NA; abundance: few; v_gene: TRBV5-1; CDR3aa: CASSIQNANEKLFF; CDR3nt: TGCGCCAGCAGTATACAGAACGCTAATGAAAAACTGTTTTTT
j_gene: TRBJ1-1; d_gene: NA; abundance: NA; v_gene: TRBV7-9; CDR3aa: CASSLWTANTEAFF; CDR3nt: TGTGCCAGCAGCCTGTGGACTGCGAACACTGAAGCTTTCTTT
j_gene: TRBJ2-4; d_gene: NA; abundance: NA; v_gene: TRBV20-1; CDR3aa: CSVYGAKNIQYF; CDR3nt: TGCAGTGTGTATGGAGCCAAAAACATTCAGTACTTC
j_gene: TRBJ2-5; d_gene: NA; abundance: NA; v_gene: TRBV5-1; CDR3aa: CASSPGGGAEETQYF; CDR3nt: TGCGCCAGCAGTCCGGGCGGAGGCGCGGAAGAGACCCAGTACTTC
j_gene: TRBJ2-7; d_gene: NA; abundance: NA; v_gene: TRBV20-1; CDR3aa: CSARDRNQWYEQYF; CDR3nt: TGCAGTGCTAGAGATCGAAATCAATGGTACGAGCAGTACTTC
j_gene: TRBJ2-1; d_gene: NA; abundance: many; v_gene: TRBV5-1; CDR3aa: CASSLRPEQFF; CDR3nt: TGCGCCAGCAGCCTTCGTCCTGAGCAGTTCTTC
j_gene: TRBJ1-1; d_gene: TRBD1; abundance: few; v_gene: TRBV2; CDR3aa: CASSFNRGNTEAFF; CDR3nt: TGTGCCAGCAGCTTCAACAGGGGGAACACTGAAGCTTTCTTT
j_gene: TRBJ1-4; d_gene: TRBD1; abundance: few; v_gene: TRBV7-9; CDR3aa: CASSVDRVDEKLFF; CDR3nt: TGTGCCAGCAGCGTGGACAGGGTCGATGAAAAACTGTTTTTT
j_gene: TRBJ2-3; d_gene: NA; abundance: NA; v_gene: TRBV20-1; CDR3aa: CSAPQSSSTDTQYF; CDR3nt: TGCAGTGCCCCCCAAAGTAGTAGCACAGATACGCAGTATTTT
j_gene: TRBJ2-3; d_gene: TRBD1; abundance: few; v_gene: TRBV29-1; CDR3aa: CSVQWGDRRRDTQYF; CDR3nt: TGCAGCGTCCAATGGGGGGACAGGAGGAGGGATACGCAGTATTTT
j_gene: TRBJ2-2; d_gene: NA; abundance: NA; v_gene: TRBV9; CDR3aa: CASSVGSANTGELFF; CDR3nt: TGTGCCAGCAGCGTAGGATCTGCGAACACCGGGGAGCTGTTTTTT
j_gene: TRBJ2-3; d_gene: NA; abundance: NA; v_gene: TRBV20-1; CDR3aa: CSAQIIGTDTQYF; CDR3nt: TGCAGTGCCCAGATTATCGGCACAGATACGCAGTATTTT
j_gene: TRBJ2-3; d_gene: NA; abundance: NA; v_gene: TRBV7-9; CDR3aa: CASSQGTCPDTQYF; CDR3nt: TGTGCCAGCAGCCAAGGGACTTGCCCAGATACGCAGTATTTT
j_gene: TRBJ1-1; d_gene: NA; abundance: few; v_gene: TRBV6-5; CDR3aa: CASSYGGSKGGAEAFF; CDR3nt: TGTGCCAGCAGTTACGGCGGCTCAAAGGGGGGTGCTGAAGCTTTCTTT
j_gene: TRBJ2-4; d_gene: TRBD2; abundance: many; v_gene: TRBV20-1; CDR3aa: CSALRSGAGYF; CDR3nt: TGCAGTGCTCTCCGAAGCGGGGCGGGGTACTTC
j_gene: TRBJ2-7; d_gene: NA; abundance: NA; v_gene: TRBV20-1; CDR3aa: CSAFQRTLPRGEQYF; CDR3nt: TGCAGTGCTTTTCAGCGGACCTTACCCCGTGGGGAGCAGTACTTC
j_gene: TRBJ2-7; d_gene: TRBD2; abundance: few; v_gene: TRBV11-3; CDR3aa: CASTPRERSYEQYF; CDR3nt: TGTGCCAGCACCCCGCGGGAGCGGTCCTACGAGCAGTACTTC
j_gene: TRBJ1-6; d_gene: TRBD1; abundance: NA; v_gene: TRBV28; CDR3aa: CASRTGQGISPLHF; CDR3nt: TGTGCCAGCAGGACGGGACAGGGTATTTCACCCCTCCACTTT
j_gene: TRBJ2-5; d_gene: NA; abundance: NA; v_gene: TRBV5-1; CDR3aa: CASSLARGRQETQYF; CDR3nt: TGCGCCAGCAGCTTGGCCAGGGGCCGACAAGAGACCCAGTACTTC
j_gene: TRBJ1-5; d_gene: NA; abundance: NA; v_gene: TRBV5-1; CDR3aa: CASSLDGSGQPQHF; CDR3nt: TGCGCCAGCAGCTTGGACGGGTCGGGTCAGCCCCAGCATTTT
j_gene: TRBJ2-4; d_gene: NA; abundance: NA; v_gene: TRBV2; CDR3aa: CASSPTGHNIQYF; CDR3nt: TGTGCCAGCAGTCCCACCGGTCACAACATTCAGTACTTC
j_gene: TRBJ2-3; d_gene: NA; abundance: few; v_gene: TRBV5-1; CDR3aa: CASSPGTTLRKDTQYF; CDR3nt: TGCGCCAGCAGCCCCGGGACCACCCTGCGAAAAGATACGCAGTATTTT
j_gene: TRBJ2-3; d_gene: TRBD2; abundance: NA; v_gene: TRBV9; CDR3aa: CASSVVGTSATDTQYF; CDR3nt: TGTGCCAGCAGCGTAGTAGGGACTAGCGCTACAGATACGCAGTATTTT
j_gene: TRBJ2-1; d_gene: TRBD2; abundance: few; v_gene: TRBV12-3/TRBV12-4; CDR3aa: CASSLIAGVYNEQFF; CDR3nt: TGTGCCAGCAGCCTTATAGCGGGAGTCTACAATGAGCAGTTCTTC
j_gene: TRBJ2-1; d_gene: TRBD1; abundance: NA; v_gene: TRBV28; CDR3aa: CASREDRTHNEQFF; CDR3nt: TGTGCCAGCAGGGAGGACAGGACGCATAATGAGCAGTTCTTC
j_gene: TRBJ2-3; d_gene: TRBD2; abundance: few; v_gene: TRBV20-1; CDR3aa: CSAIDSGSTDTQYF; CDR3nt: TGCAGTGCTATAGATAGCGGGAGCACAGATACGCAGTATTTT
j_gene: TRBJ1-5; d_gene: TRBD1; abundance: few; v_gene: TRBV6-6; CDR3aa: CASSYPRSQGVSNQPQHF; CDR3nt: TGTGCCAGCAGTTACCCACGGAGTCAGGGGGTGAGCAATCAGCCCCAGCATTTT
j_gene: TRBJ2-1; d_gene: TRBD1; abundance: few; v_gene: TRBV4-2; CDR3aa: CASSQAGTGVYNEQFF; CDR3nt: TGTGCCAGCAGCCAAGCGGGGACAGGGGTGTACAATGAGCAGTTCTTC
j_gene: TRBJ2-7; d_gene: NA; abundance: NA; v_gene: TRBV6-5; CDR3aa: CASSYGGDAYEQYF; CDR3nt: TGTGCCAGCAGTTATGGGGGAGATGCCTACGAGCAGTACTTC
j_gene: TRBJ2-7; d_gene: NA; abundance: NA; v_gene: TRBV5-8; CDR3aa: CASSLGGAPYEQYF; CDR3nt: TGTGCCAGCAGCTTGGGTGGTGCCCCCTACGAGCAGTACTTC
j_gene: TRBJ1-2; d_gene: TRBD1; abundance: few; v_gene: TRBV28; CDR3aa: CASRTRNRGYGYTF; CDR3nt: TGTGCCAGCAGAACGCGGAACAGGGGGTATGGCTACACCTTC
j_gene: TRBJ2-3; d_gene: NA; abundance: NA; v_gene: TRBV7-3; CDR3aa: CASSLKPQSSTDTQYF; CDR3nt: TGTGCCAGCAGCTTAAAACCCCAAAGCTCCACAGATACGCAGTATTTT